This T cell receptor (beta chain) was documented in a study of cytomegalovirus exposure and HLA in healthy donors. V lost 0 bases, J lost 8 bases, and 11 bases stayed unmatched. The CDR3 length is 16 residues. CDR1 and CDR2 (germline): SGHAT, FQNNGV. A multiplex PCR was run with 60 Vbeta primers and 13 Jbeta primers. Assay: immunoSEQ multiplex PCR; the TCRdb copy retains only in-frame clones and omits some. The table has roughly 100,000 clones, 60% to 70% seen once. The chain recombines TRBV11-2 with TRBJ1-2, with 8 positions matching TRBD1. The source material was PBMCs. The sequence came from a man younger than 40 in good health and CMV-seropositive. In DNA form, the CDR3 reads TGTGCCAGCAGCTTAGATTCTACAGACAGGGGTGACGGCTACACCTTC. It encodes CASSLDSTDRGDGYTF.